One sample yielded the 32 T cell receptor beta chains listed below, sequenced in a study of CD8+ T cells in alopecia areata. Treatment specified: oral pan-JAK inhibitor, 5-10 mg twice daily. cDNA serving as the sequencing template came from extracted, reverse transcribed RNA. Clones were read by immunoSEQ multiplex PCR, and TCRdb kept only the in-frame ones, dropping some. The sample consists of roughly 180,000 clones, roughly 46% of them appearing once. This specimen was CD8+ T cells sorted from blood, taken around week 54, from a patient treated with tofacitinib. The source is a human donor with alopecia areata.

The chain links TRBV5-1 to TRBJ1-6, with TRBD1 as a possible D gene (5 bases). The V gene's germline CDR1 is SGHRS and CDR2 YFSETQ. Trimming took 3 bases from V and 9 from J, leaving 16 bases between them. The CDR3 has 15 residues. As DNA, the CDR3 is TGCGCCAGCAGCTGGGGAGAACCGGGACTTTCACCCCTCCACTTT. It codes for CASSWGEPGLSPLHF.

The chain couples TRBV5-6 to TRBJ2-7; a weak D match, TRBD1 (6 bases). V lost 1 base, J lost 2 bases, and 7 bases lay in between. The CDR3 is 13 amino acids. Germline CDR1 and CDR2: SGHDT and YYEEEE. In DNA, the CDR3 is TGTGCCAGCAGCTTGTACAGGGCCTACGAGCAGTACTTC. This codes for CASSLYRAYEQYF.

This chain uses TRBV7-8 with TRBJ1-5; possibly TRBD1 for D (5 bases). CDR1 and CDR2 from the germline V gene are SGHVS and FQNEAQ. The CDR3 runs 15 residues. V lost 5 bases, J lost 0 bases, and 11 bases lay in between. CDR3: CASSGDGNSNQPQHF. The CDR3 DNA follows: TGTGCCAGCAGCGGGGACGGGAATAGCAATCAGCCCCAGCATTTT.

About this clone itself: The same CDR3 also results from other DNA sequences found in this sample. The CDR3 DNA reads as TGTGCCAGCAGTTACTCGCCAGGGAACACTGAAGCTTTCTTT. It codes for CASSYSPGNTEAFF. The chain has TRBV6-5 and TRBJ1-1; unclear D gene. V was clipped by 0 bases and J by 1 base, with 6 bases between them. The CDR3 has 14 residues. Germline V gene data show CDR1 as MNHEY and CDR2 as SVGAGI.

The V gene is TRBV9, the J gene TRBJ2-5; TRBD2 aligns across 9 bases. The trim removed 4 bases at V and 5 bases at J, leaving 12 bases unmatched. Germline CDR1 reads SGDLS; CDR2 reads YYNGEE. The CDR3 has 16 amino acids. Written as DNA, the CDR3 is TGTGCCAGCAGCCTCCCCGAGCGGGGGGCGGAGGAGACCCAGTACTTC. This translates into CASSLPERGAEETQYF.

This chain links TRBV4-3 with TRBJ2-5, with a possible D match to TRBD2 (5 bases). The CDR3 covers 15 residues. Germline lookup yields CDR1 LGHNA and CDR2 YSLEER. Between the trimmed V and J ends, which lost 4 bases and 5 bases, there was a span of 17 bases. The CDR3 DNA reads as TGCGCCAGCAGCCGACTTTCGGGGTTTGGGGAGACCCAGTACTTC. It codes for CASSRLSGFGETQYF.

The chain uses TRBV11-1 and TRBJ2-1; 10 bases are a match to TRBD2. The germline CDR1 and CDR2 sequences are SGHAT and FQDESV (reference sequence). The trim removed 5 bases at V and 2 bases at J, leaving 3 bases unmatched. This CDR3 comprises 15 residues. The CDR3 DNA reads TGTGCCAGCAGCCGTAGCGGGGGGCCCTACAATGAGCAGTTCTTC. Translated: CASSRSGGPYNEQFF.

V and J are TRBV13 and TRBJ2-7, with D possibly being TRBD1 (6 bases). The CDR3 is made up of 16 amino acids. Germline V CDR1 and CDR2: PRHDT, FYEKMQ (reference sequence). Trimming took 5 bases from V and 3 from J, leaving 20 bases between them. CDR3 sequence: CASSLQGPRPLYEQYF. Written as DNA, the CDR3 is TGTGCCAGCAGCCTACAGGGCCCCAGACCGCTCTACGAGCAGTACTTC. Drawing the rest from reference TRBV13 and TRBJ2-7, the complete variable domain is AAGVIQSPRHLIKEKRETATLKCYPIPRHDTVYWYQQGPGQDPQFLISFYEKMQSDKGSIPDRFSAQQFSDYHSELNMSSLELGDSALYFCASSLQGPRPLYEQYFGPGTRLTVT.

This clone has at least ten counts. The CDR3: CASSEGGTGANVLTF. DNA of the CDR3: TGTGCCAGCAGTGAGGGGGGTACCGGGGCCAACGTCCTGACTTTC. The chain has TRBV6-4 and TRBJ2-6; the D gene is possibly TRBD2 (6 bases). The V end was cut by 3 bases, the J end by 4 bases, with 10 bases between. Per the germline V gene, CDR1 is MRHNA and CDR2 is SNTAGT. There are 15 residues in the CDR3.

This clone was counted at least ten times. This chain uses TRBV6-4 with TRBJ2-3; TRBD2 matches at 14 bases. The CDR3 spans 15 residues. Germline trimming cut 5 bases from V and 6 bases from J; bases unmatched to any gene: 4. The germline gives CDR1 MRHNA, CDR2 SNTAGT. Here the CDR3 reads CASSRTSGGKDTQYF. CDR3 nucleotides: TGTGCCAGCAGTCGGACTAGCGGGGGGAAGGATACGCAGTATTTT.

A few counts support this clone. CDR3 residues: CSVEKSTGPANGYTF. The CDR3, as DNA: TGCAGCGTTGAAAAGTCGACGGGACCCGCGAACGGCTACACCTTC. The V and J genes are TRBV29-1 and TRBJ1-2; D possibly corresponds to TRBD1 (5 bases). This CDR3 spans 15 amino acids. Trimming removed 2 bases at V and 8 bases at J, with 21 bases between. Germline CDR1 SQVTM, CDR2 ANQGSEA.

The rearrangement links TRBV7-8 to TRBJ2-5; 9 nucleotides line up with TRBD1. Germline CDR1 and CDR2: SGHVS and FQNEAQ. J gave up 3 bases and V 2 bases, and 4 bases lay outside the gene matches. The CDR3 runs to 15 residues. This CDR3 is CASSLWGQGEETQYF. DNA of the CDR3: TGTGCCAGCAGCTTATGGGGACAGGGTGAAGAGACCCAGTACTTC.

The rearrangement links TRBV27 to TRBJ2-1; TRBD1 is a possible D gene (5 bases). The CDR3 consists of 19 residues. Between the trimmed V and J ends, which lost 2 bases and 0 bases, there was a span of 20 bases. Germline CDR1 reads MNHEY; CDR2 reads SMNVEV (reference sequence). CDR3 amino acids: CASSLSIWAQGSSYNEQFF. The CDR3 DNA reads as TGTGCCAGCAGTTTAAGTATCTGGGCCCAGGGTAGCTCCTACAATGAGCAGTTCTTC.

The chain couples TRBV9 to TRBJ2-7; 12 bases are a match to TRBD2. Germline V gives CDR1 SGDLS, CDR2 YYNGEE. This CDR3 comprises 15 residues. V dropped 3 bases and J dropped 5; count of bases not matched to a gene: 6. CDR3 in DNA: TGTGCCAGCAGCGCTTCTAGCGGGGGGGCCCACGAGCAGTACTTC. Amino acids: CASSASSGGAHEQYF.

The table lists this clone with a few counts. The chain couples TRBV11-2 to TRBJ1-1; D is unclear. Between the trimmed V and J ends, which lost 5 bases and 4 bases, there was a span of 20 bases. This CDR3 is 16 amino acids long. Looked up from germline, CDR1 is SGHAT and CDR2 is FQNNGV. CDR3 nucleotide sequence: TGTGCCAGCAGCCAGGACGGCCGGCGCGGGCCCACTGAAGCTTTCTTT. As protein: CASSQDGRRGPTEAFF.

V gene TRBV7-9 combines with J gene TRBJ1-2; 8 nucleotides align to TRBD1. The V gene's germline CDR1 is SEHNR and CDR2 FQNEAQ (reference sequence). The CDR3 totals 16 residues. The junction had 12 bases not matched to a gene; V was cut back by 1 base and J by 8 bases. The CDR3 DNA reads as TGTGCCAGCAGCTTAGAGTCAGGGGGCGTCTCTAGAGGCTACACCTTC. Translating it yields CASSLESGGVSRGYTF.

The chain has TRBV27 and TRBJ2-7; 8 bases fit TRBD2. The CDR3 sequence is 14 residues long. The germline gives CDR1 MNHEY, CDR2 SMNVEV (reference sequence). Losses at the gene ends were 7 bases for V and 2 bases for J; bases not matched to a gene: 7. CDR3 coding DNA: TGTGCCAGCAAACCAAGCGGGGGTGCCTACGAGCAGTACTTC. Amino acid sequence: CASKPSGGAYEQYF.

The J gene is TRBJ1-2, the V gene TRBV18; 9 bases are shared with TRBD1. The CDR3 is made up of 14 amino acids. Trimming at V came to 2 bases and at J to 9 bases, leaving 7 bases not matched to a gene. Germline V gene lookup returns CDR1 KGHSH and CDR2 LQKENI. DNA of the CDR3: TGTGCCAGCTCACCATTACAGGGGGCGGATTGCTACACCTTC. Amino acid sequence: CASSPLQGADCYTF. The full variable domain, its missing parts supplied by reference TRBV18 and TRBJ1-2, is NAGVMQNPRHLVRRRGQEARLRCSPMKGHSHVYWYRQLPEEGLKFMVYLQKENIIDESGMPKERFSAEFPKEGPSILRIQQVVRGDSAAYFCASSPLQGADCYTFGSGTRLTVV.

The chain links TRBV7-9 to TRBJ1-2; a weak D match, TRBD1 (6 bases). With 2 bases removed from V and 3 bases from J, the gap between germline ends came to 13 bases. Germline assignment: CDR1 SEHNR and CDR2 FQNEAQ (reference sequence). The CDR3 consists of 15 residues. CDR3 sequence reads: CASSLLDSDYYGYTF. CDR3 DNA: TGTGCCAGCAGCTTATTGGACAGTGATTACTATGGCTACACCTTC.

The chain is built from TRBV4-3 and TRBJ2-4; 10 nucleotides align to TRBD1. CDR3 size: 15 residues. Germline loops: CDR1 LGHNA, CDR2 YSLEER. V lost 0 bases to trimming and J lost 9 bases; unmatched junction nucleotides: 5. The CDR3 coding sequence is TGCGCCAGCAGCCAAGAAGGGACAGGGGCCGGCATTCAGTACTTC. Encoded protein: CASSQEGTGAGIQYF.

Only a few counts were recorded for this clone. The chain couples TRBV25-1 to TRBJ1-5; D perhaps matches TRBD1 (5 bases). V lost 1 base to trimming and J lost 3 bases, with 7 bases between them. This CDR3 has 14 residues. Germline CDR1 and CDR2: MGHDK and SYGVNS. This CDR3 is CASSEWGNNQPQHF. The CDR3 bases are TGTGCCAGCAGTGAATGGGGGAACAATCAGCCCCAGCATTTT.

The chain combines TRBV28 with TRBJ1-6; D unclear. The CDR3 runs 14 residues. Trimming removed 3 bases from V and 7 bases from J, with 10 bases in between. Germline V lookup: CDR1 MDHEN, CDR2 SYDVKM. The CDR3 spells CASSFGESNSPLHF. In nucleotides, the CDR3 is TGTGCCAGCAGTTTTGGGGAATCCAATTCACCCCTCCACTTT.

CDR3 DNA: TGTGCCGTAGCGGGGTACAATGAGCAGTTCTTC. Amino acids: CAVAGYNEQFF. This sequence joins TRBV19 and TRBJ2-1, with 8 bases that match TRBD2. Germline lookup yields CDR1 LNHDA and CDR2 SQIVND (reference sequence). Trimming at V came to 11 bases and at J to 4 bases, leaving 1 base not matched to a gene. This CDR3 is 11 amino acids long.

This sequence joins TRBV2 and TRBJ1-6, with D possibly TRBD1 on 5 matching bases. The germline V gene has CDR1 SNHLY and CDR2 FYNNEI. The CDR3 runs to 14 residues. The germline V and J ends were trimmed by 7 bases and 8 bases, with 15 bases remaining between them. DNA of the CDR3: TGTGCCAGCACTTCCCACCGGGGGGATTCACCCCTCCACTTT. It yields the protein CASTSHRGDSPLHF.

The rearrangement links TRBV4-3 to TRBJ1-1; 9 nucleotides agree with TRBD1. The CDR3 has 15 amino acids. CDR1 is LGHNA, CDR2 YSLEER, per germline. V lost 1 base to trimming and J lost 4 bases; unmatched junction nucleotides: 4. The CDR3 spells CASSQGTGVATEAFF. The CDR3 DNA reads as TGCGCCAGCAGCCAAGGGACAGGGGTGGCCACTGAAGCTTTCTTT.

This chain connects TRBV7-3 to TRBJ2-6; no clear D gene. The germline V gene has CDR1 SGHTA and CDR2 FQGTGA. The CDR3 extends over 15 amino acids. Trimming left V 6 bases short and J 10 bases short, with 19 bases between. In DNA form, the CDR3 reads TGTGCCAGCAGTCCTCTCCGGGCCCCCAGGAACGTCCTGACTTTC. Protein: CASSPLRAPRNVLTF. The whole variable domain, remainder taken from reference TRBV7-3 and TRBJ2-6, is GAGVSQTPSNKVTEKGKYVELRCDPISGHTALYWYRQSLGQGPEFLIYFQGTGAADDSGLPNDRFFAVRPEGSVSTLKIQRTERGDSAVYLCASSPLRAPRNVLTFGAGSRLTVL.

About this clone itself: The identical CDR3 is also encoded by other nucleotide sequences in the sample. The chain couples TRBV9 to TRBJ1-1, with unresolved D. Trimming took 0 bases from V and 4 from J, leaving 7 bases between them. The CDR3 has 13 amino acids. In germline, CDR1 is SGDLS, CDR2 YYNGEE. CDR3 bases: TGTGCCAGCAGCGTAGGGGCAGGCACTGAAGCTTTCTTT. This sequence encodes CASSVGAGTEAFF.

The rearrangement joins TRBV12-5 to TRBJ2-7; 9 bases are a match to TRBD1. In germline, CDR1 is LGHNT, CDR2 FRNRAP. This CDR3 region has 16 residues. With 0 bases clipped from V and 3 bases from J, the junction kept 6 bases outside the gene matches. The CDR3: CASGLVLRTGVYEQYF. In DNA, the CDR3 is TGTGCTAGTGGTTTGGTACTCCGGACAGGGGTCTACGAGCAGTACTTC. The whole variable domain, filled in from reference TRBV12-5 and TRBJ2-7, reads DARVTQTPRHKVTEMGQEVTMRCQPILGHNTVFWYRQTMMQGLELLAYFRNRAPLDDSGMPKDRFSAEMPDATLATLKIQPSEPRDSAVYFCASGLVLRTGVYEQYFGPGTRLTVT.

The CDR3, as DNA: TGTGCCAGCAGCTTAGGTTCTGGGGTGAATTCACCCCTCCACTTT. Translating it yields CASSLGSGVNSPLHF. The genes are TRBV7-8 and TRBJ1-6; D remains ambiguous. The CDR3 spans 15 residues. CDR1 and CDR2 from the germline V gene are SGHVS and FQNEAQ. Between the trimmed V and J ends, which lost 1 base and 7 bases, there was a span of 11 bases.

V is TRBV6-5 and J is TRBJ2-7; TRBD2 might be the D (5 bases). V was pared by 6 bases and J by 4 bases, with 19 bases between. CDR1 and CDR2 from the germline V gene are MNHEY and SVGAGI. This CDR3 is built from 15 residues. The CDR3 DNA is TGTGCCAGCAGCCCGGAGGAACCCGAGGTATACGAGCAGTACTTC. Translation: CASSPEEPEVYEQYF.

V gene TRBV30 combines with J gene TRBJ2-3; unclear D gene. V shed 1 base and J shed 1 base, with 9 bases lying between them. Germline CDR1 is GTSNPN and CDR2 is SVGIG (reference sequence). The CDR3 loop spans 14 amino acids. The CDR3 region has the DNA TGTGCCTGGAGTGAAGGGCAGGGCACAGATACGCAGTATTTT. This translates into CAWSEGQGTDTQYF.

This clone has just one count. V is TRBV6-5 and J is TRBJ2-7; 9 bases are a match to TRBD2. The CDR3 loop spans 15 amino acids. CDR1 and CDR2 from the germline V gene are MNHEY and SVGAGI. After removal of 3 bases from V and 2 bases from J, the junction contained 5 bases not matched to a gene. The CDR3 region is CASSYGLAPTYEQYF. CDR3 bases: TGTGCCAGCAGTTATGGACTAGCGCCAACCTACGAGCAGTACTTC.